The 10 T cell receptor beta chains listed next were all sequenced from one sample in a study of cytomegalovirus exposure and HLA in healthy donors (dated by TCRdb to 2015 to 2018). The library was made by the immunoSEQ multiplex PCR assay. For the multiplex PCR, a mixture combining 60 forward primers for TCR Vbeta segments and 13 reverse primers for TCR Jbeta segments was used. TCRdb mirrors the immuneACCESS table, restricted to in-frame sequences. Some clones are absent from its copies; in checked studies, under half trace to an unresolved V gene, and the reason for the others is unknown. The sample data list about 98,000 clones, and about three quarters of these were observed just once. The ten most abundant clones make up about 1.5% of the sample. Sequencing input: PBMCs. These receptor sequences come from a man aged 40-55 years in good health and CMV-seronegative.

This chain joins TRBV7-2 and TRBJ1-6; TRBD1 might be the D (5 bases). This CDR3 has 14 amino acids. Deletions cut 0 bases from V and 9 bases from J, with 9 bases between. From germline, CDR1 is SGHTA and CDR2 FQGNSA. The CDR3 bases are TGTGCCAGCAGCTTAGCTAGACAGATTTCACCCCTCCACTTT. Translation: CASSLARQISPLHF.

This clone was detected only a few times. The rearrangement uses TRBV11-1 and TRBJ2-7, with D possibly being TRBD1 (6 bases). With 5 bases removed from V and 6 bases from J, the gap between germline ends came to 20 bases. Germline V gene data show CDR1 as SGHAT and CDR2 as FQDESV (reference sequence). This CDR3 has 15 residues. CDR3 bases: TGTGCCAGCAGCCCGAGGGCCGCACAGGGATCCGAGCAGTACTTC. Amino acids: CASSPRAAQGSEQYF.

This clone was observed a single time. The V gene is TRBV30, the J gene TRBJ1-4; TRBD1 agrees at 8 bases. Germline assignment: CDR1 GTSNPN and CDR2 SVGIG (reference sequence). Germline trimming cut 2 bases from V and 7 bases from J; bases unmatched to any gene: 3. CDR3 length: 13 amino acids. CDR3 residues: CAWSKDRGEKLFF. The CDR3 nucleotides are TGTGCCTGGAGTAAAGACAGGGGTGAAAAACTGTTTTTT.

The rearrangement joins TRBV6-1 to TRBJ2-7; TRBD2 aligns across 11 bases. The germline CDR1 and CDR2 sequences are MNHNS and SASEGT. The CDR3 consists of 15 residues. The V segment lost 4 bases and the J segment 2 bases; nucleotides outside the gene matches: 4. The CDR3 protein is CASSALAGGPYEQYF. In DNA, the CDR3 is TGTGCCAGCAGTGCCCTAGCGGGGGGCCCCTACGAGCAGTACTTC.

Turning to this clone: Germline is not matched at one junction end, which may reflect a read error. The chain couples TRBV7-3 to TRBJ1-5, with 8 positions matching TRBD1. This CDR3 is built from 15 residues. Germline V gene data show CDR1 as SGHTA and CDR2 as FQGTGA. CDR3 sequence: CASSLTGGDNQPQHF. The CDR3 DNA sequence: TGTGCCAGCAGCCTAACAGGGGGGGATAATCAGCCCCAGCATTTT.

The V gene is TRBV5-1, the J gene TRBJ2-1, with 7 positions matching TRBD1. The germline V gene has CDR1 SGHRS and CDR2 YFSETQ. The V gene end was trimmed by 4 bases and the J gene end by 0 bases; junction bases not matched to a gene: 4. CDR3 size: 15 residues. CDR3 region: CASSLGQNSYNEQFF. The CDR3 region has the DNA TGCGCCAGCAGCCTGGGACAGAACTCCTACAATGAGCAGTTCTTC.

This clone was observed a single time. The J gene is TRBJ1-1, the V gene TRBV12-5; the D gene is possibly TRBD1 (5 bases). V lost 2 bases and J 4 bases, leaving 8 bases between the germline ends. The CDR3 has 13 residues. Per germline, CDR1 LGHNT and CDR2 FRNRAP. The CDR3 coding sequence is TGTGCTAGTGGTTTGCCCGGGGGCACTGAAGCTTTCTTT. As protein: CASGLPGGTEAFF. The full variable domain, its missing parts supplied by reference TRBV12-5 and TRBJ1-1, is DARVTQTPRHKVTEMGQEVTMRCQPILGHNTVFWYRQTMMQGLELLAYFRNRAPLDDSGMPKDRFSAEMPDATLATLKIQPSEPRDSAVYFCASGLPGGTEAFFGQGTRLTVV.

The chain links TRBV27 to TRBJ2-7, with D perhaps matching TRBD1 (5 bases). The CDR3 totals 13 residues. The V gene's germline CDR1 is MNHEY and CDR2 SMNVEV (reference sequence). Trimming removed 5 bases at V and 0 bases at J, with 8 bases between. The chain's CDR3 is CASSTDSSYEQYF. Written as DNA, the CDR3 is TGTGCCAGCAGTACTGACAGCTCCTACGAGCAGTACTTC.

The chain carries TRBV6-6 and TRBJ2-6, with D unclear. The germline CDR1 and CDR2 sequences are MNHNY and SVGAGI (reference sequence). Deletions cut 5 bases from V and 1 base from J, with 9 bases between. The CDR3 contains 15 residues. Written as DNA, the CDR3 is TGTGCCAGCAGTCTGCGTGATTCTGGGGCCAACGTCCTGACTTTC. Protein product: CASSLRDSGANVLTF.

The chain has TRBV5-1 and TRBJ1-4, with D perhaps TRBD1 (5 bases). V dropped 6 bases and J dropped 2 bases, with 14 bases sitting between them. The germline V gene has CDR1 SGHRS and CDR2 YFSETQ. CDR3 length: 15 residues. Written as DNA, the CDR3 is TGCGCCAGCAACTCCAACCAGGGTACTAATGAAAAACTGTTTTTT. Its translation is CASNSNQGTNEKLFF.